There are a few counts of the clone carrying this T cell receptor beta chain. Its cognate antigen is unknown. The CDR3 has 13 amino acids. From germline, CDR1 is MNHEY and CDR2 SVGAGI. V was trimmed by 4 bases and J by 4 bases, leaving 7 bases between them. This entry is derived from a study of post-analysis software for immune sequencing data. For the study at large: Disease trajectories encompassed relapsing-remitting, secondary progressive and progressive-relapsing multiple sclerosis.

Study results and caveats: The F measure placed samples prepared in the same batch into strongly shared clusters. When compared against controls, multiple sclerosis patients showed significantly lower normalized Chao1 diversity. Patients used about 5 TRBV segments, including TRBV5-6, TRBV5-1 and TRBV20-1, more often than controls.

Included in the TCR beta cDNA libraries were unique molecular identifiers. The yield from around 1 to 10 million T cells was 500,000 or so cDNA molecules in total. MiXCR, run by TCRdb on the PCR reads, gives a single entry per CDR3 protein. The data contain roughly 600,000 distinct CDR3 sequences, 40% to 50% of them seen just once; the ten biggest clones take up roughly 1.8%. The sample was blood. The chain combines TRBV6-5 with TRBJ1-4; unclear D gene. The TCR was taken from a girl aged 10-17 years with multiple sclerosis. For the CDR3, the DNA is TGTGCCAGCAGTTCATTTATTAATGAAAAACTGTTTTTT. As protein: CASSSFINEKLFF.